This paragraph covers one T cell receptor (beta chain) sequence. TCRdb re-called the RACE reads through MiXCR, storing one row per CDR3 protein. The sample comprises around 350,000 distinct CDR3 sequences, 4.5% to 7% of which are singletons, and more than 8% rests with the top ten. The data are from a study of human T cells and chemical hapten exposure. The CDR3 sequence is 16 residues long. Germline loops: CDR1 SQVTM, CDR2 ANQGSEA. The J segment lost 5 bases and the V segment lost 8 bases, leaving 17 bases of the junction unmatched. Time point: pre-sensitization, week 0. Treatment defined: therapeutic diphenylcyclopropenone sensitization with weekly scalp DPC. Extraction yielded total RNA from whole blood (unfractionated).

This receptor was taken from a woman in her late teens or twenties with alopecia areata. Some clones in this sample may be carry-over from other donors' samples. The sequences come from whole blood, collected in connection with sensitization to the hapten diphenylcyclopropenone (DPC). The chain is built from TRBV29-1 and TRBJ1-1, with 10 bases that match TRBD1. The CDR3 protein is CSSRGTPGQGSTEAFF. The CDR3, as DNA: TGCAGCTCAAGAGGTACTCCGGGACAGGGGAGTACTGAAGCTTTCTTT.